The present TCR beta chain was sequenced within a study of blood T cells in healthy people across ages. Study-wide points: PBMCs left unsorted prevented a conclusive naive versus antigen-experienced comparison.

This clonotype was recorded a few times. The antigen remains unidentified. Germline trimming cut 2 bases from V and 2 bases from J; bases unmatched to any gene: 6. In germline, CDR1 is DFQATT, CDR2 SNEGSKA (reference sequence). This CDR3 is 16 amino acids long. A J-beta primer mix and a sample-barcoded 5' primer were used in a second PCR of about 6 to 12 cycles. Using its own MiXCR run on the 5' RACE reads, TCRdb lists one record per CDR3 protein. Among fewer than 800,000 distinct CDR3 sequences listed, 25% were seen once. The sample was also linked to a second study, of T cells of mothers and their children. Per that paper: Mothers and children who were related shared slightly more overlap than unrelated pairs, but not significantly more.

Sequencing used blood. This sequence originates from a boy younger than 18 in good health. This sequence joins TRBV20-1 and TRBJ2-1; 10 nucleotides align to TRBD2. CDR3 sequence: CSARLSGGSPYNEQFF. DNA of the CDR3: TGCAGTGCTAGACTTAGCGGGGGGAGTCCCTACAATGAGCAGTTCTTC.